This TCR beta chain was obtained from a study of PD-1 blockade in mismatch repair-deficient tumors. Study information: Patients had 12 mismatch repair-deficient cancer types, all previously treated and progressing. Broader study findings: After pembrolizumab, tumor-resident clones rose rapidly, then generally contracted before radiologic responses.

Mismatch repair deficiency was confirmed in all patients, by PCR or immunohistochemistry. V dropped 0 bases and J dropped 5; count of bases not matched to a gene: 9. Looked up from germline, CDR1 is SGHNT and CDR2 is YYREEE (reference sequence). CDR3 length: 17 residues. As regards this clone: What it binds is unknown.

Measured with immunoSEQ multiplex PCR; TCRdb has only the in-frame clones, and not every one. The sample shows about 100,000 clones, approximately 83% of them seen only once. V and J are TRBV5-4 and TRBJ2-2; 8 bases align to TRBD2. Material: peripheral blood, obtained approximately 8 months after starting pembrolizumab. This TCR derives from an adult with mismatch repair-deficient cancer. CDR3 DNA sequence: TGTGCCAGCAGCTTGGCCCGCGCGGGAGGTCGTACCGGGGAGCTGTTTTTT. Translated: CASSLARAGGRTGELFF.